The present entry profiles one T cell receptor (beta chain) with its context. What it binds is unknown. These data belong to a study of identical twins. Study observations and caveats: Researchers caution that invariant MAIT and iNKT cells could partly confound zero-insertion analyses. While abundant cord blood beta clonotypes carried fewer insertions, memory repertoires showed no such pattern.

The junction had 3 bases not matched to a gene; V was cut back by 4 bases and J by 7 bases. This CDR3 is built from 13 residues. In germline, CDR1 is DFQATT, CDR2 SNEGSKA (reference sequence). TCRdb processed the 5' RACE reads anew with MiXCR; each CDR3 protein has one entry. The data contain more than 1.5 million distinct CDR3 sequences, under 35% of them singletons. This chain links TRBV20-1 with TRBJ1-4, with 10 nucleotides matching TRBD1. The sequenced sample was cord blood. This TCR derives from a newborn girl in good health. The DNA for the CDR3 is TGCAGTGCTATCGGGACAGGGGTTGAAAAACTGTTTTTT. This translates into CSAIGTGVEKLFF.